This entry is about one T cell receptor beta chain. The data derive from a study of T cell responses to AZD1222 COVID-19 vaccine. In the study overall: Both about-4-week and about-12-week second-dose recipients were combined.

The table came from immunoSEQ multiplex PCR; TCRdb's copy has only in-frame clones and leaves some out. The data hold approximately 130,000 clones, with approximately 90% observed a single time. CDR3 length: 15 residues. Germline lookup yields CDR1 LGHDT and CDR2 YNNKEL (reference sequence). Trimming took 3 bases from V and 4 from J; bases not matched to a gene: 9. The sample here was peripheral blood, taken on day 0 of AZD1222 vaccination. The gene calls are TRBV3-1 (or the pseudogene TRBV3-2) and TRBJ2-7; 7 positions agree with TRBD2. The TCR sequence derives from an adult in good health. The CDR3 spells CASSHPTSDPYEQYF. The CDR3 DNA reads TGTGCCAGCAGCCACCCCACTAGCGACCCTTACGAGCAGTACTTC.